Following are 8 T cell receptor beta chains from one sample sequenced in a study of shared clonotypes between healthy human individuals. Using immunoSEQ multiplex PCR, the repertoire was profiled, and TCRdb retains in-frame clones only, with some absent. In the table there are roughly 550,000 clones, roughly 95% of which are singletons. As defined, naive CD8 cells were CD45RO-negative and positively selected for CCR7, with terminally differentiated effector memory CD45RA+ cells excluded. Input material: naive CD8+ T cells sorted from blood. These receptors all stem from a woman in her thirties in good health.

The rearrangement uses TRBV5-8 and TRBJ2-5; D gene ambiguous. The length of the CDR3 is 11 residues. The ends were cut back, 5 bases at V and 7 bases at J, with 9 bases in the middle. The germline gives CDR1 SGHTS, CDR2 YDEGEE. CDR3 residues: CASSPFSTQYF. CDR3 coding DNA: TGTGCCAGCAGTCCCTTCTCGACCCAGTACTTC.

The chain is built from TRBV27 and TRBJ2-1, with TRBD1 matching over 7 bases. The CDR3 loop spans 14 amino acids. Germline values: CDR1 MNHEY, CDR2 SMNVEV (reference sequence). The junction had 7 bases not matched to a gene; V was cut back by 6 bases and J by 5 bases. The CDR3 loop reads CASRTGTANNEQFF. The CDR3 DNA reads TGTGCCAGCAGGACCGGGACAGCTAACAATGAGCAGTTCTTC.

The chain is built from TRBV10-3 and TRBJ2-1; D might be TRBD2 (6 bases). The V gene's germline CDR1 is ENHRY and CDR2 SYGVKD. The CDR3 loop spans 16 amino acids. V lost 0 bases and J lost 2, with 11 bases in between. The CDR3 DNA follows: TGTGCCATCAGTGAGTCGTTAGCGGAAACCTACAATGAGCAGTTCTTC. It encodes CAISESLAETYNEQFF.

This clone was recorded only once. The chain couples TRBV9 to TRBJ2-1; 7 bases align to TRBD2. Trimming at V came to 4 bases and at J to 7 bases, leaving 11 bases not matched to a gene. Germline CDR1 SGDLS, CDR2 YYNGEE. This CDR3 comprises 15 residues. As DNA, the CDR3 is TGTGCCAGCAGCCCCGTGGGGGAGGGTATAAATGAGCAGTTCTTC. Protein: CASSPVGEGINEQFF. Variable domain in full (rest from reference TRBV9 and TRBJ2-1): DSGVTQTPKHLITATGQRVTLRCSPRSGDLSVYWYQQSLDQGLQFLIQYYNGEERAKGNILERFSAQQFPDLHSELNLSSLELGDSALYFCASSPVGEGINEQFFGPGTRLTVL.

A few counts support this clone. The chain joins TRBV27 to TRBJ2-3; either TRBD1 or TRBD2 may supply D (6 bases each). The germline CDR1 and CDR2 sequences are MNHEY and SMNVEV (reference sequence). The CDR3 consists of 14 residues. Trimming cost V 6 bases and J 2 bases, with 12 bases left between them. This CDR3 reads CASSWGADTDTQYF. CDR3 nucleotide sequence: TGTGCCAGCAGCTGGGGGGCGGACACAGATACGCAGTATTTT.

CDR3: CASSQIPEREGDNEQFF. Here the CDR3 DNA reads TGTGCCAGCAGCCAAATCCCCGAGCGGGAGGGGGACAATGAGCAGTTCTTC. The chain combines TRBV4-2 with TRBJ2-1, with TRBD2 matching over 10 bases. The CDR3 runs 17 residues. V dropped 2 bases and J dropped 5; count of bases not matched to a gene: 9. Germline-derived CDR1 and CDR2 are LGHNA and YNFKEQ.

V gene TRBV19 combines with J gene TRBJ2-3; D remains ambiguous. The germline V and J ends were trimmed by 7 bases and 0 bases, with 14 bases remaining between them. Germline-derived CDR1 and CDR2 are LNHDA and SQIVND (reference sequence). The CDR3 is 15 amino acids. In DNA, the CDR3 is TGTGCCAGTAATCACGGCTATGGGAGCACAGATACGCAGTATTTT. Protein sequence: CASNHGYGSTDTQYF.

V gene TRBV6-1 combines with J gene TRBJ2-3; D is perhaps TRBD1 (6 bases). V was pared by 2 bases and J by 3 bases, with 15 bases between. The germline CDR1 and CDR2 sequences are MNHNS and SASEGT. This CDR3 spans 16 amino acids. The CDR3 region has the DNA TGTGCCAGCAGTGAATGGGTCAGGGGTACAACAGATACGCAGTATTTT. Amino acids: CASSEWVRGTTDTQYF.